This T cell receptor beta chain appears in the sequencing data of a study of shared clonotypes between healthy human individuals. This clone was detected a few times. Sequence at one end of the junction differs from germline and may be a read error. This CDR3 is 14 amino acids long. CDR1 and CDR2 (germline): MNHNS, SASEGT. Investigators spread the genomic DNA of each subset evenly over several immunoSEQ plates. The data were produced by immunoSEQ multiplex PCR, yet TCRdb's version contains in-frame clones alone and is incomplete. The repertoire has a few hundred thousand clones, 60% to 80% of them found once; the top ten carry 8.5% to 14%.

The source material was memory CD4+ T cells sorted from blood. Subset denoted: CD45RA-negative fraction. V is TRBV6-1 and J is TRBJ2-2, with no clear D. This receptor was taken from a man aged 25 to 45 in good health. CDR3 protein: CASSEGLGTGELFF. CDR3 sequence (DNA): TGTGCCAGCAGCGAAGGATTGGGGACCGGGGAGCTGTTTTTT.